Listed below are T cell receptor beta chains from one sample, sequenced in a study of T cells in localized non-small cell lung cancer. Clones were sequenced by immunoSEQ multiplex PCR, and TCRdb holds only the in-frame ones, with some missing. The table lists about 16,000 clones, about 80% of them singletons. The sequencing used peripheral blood, collected before any cancer treatment. The receptors were gathered from a male donor aged 60 or older with stage I lung adenocarcinoma. The CDR3 runs from the conserved cysteine through the conserved F or W. The D gene is left open where the match is weak. Only part of the rows carry a size: once, few, many, or a class if the clone is expanded.

J gene: TRBJ2-1
D gene: -
V gene: TRBV21-1
clone size: -
CDR3 protein: CASSKLPRRSSYNEQFF
CDR3 DNA: TGTGCCAGCAGCAAACTCCCTCGACGGAGCTCCTACAATGAGCAGTTCTTC

J gene: TRBJ2-5
D gene: TRBD2
V gene: TRBV6-1
clone size: once
CDR3 protein: CASSESGLVVLQETQYF
CDR3 DNA: TGTGCCAGCAGTGAATCGGGACTAGTGGTCCTTCAAGAGACCCAGTACTTC

J gene: TRBJ2-7
D gene: -
V gene: TRBV5-1
clone size: -
CDR3 protein: CASSYPGDGFVDF
CDR3 DNA: TGCGCCAGCAGCTACCCGGGCGACGGTTTTGTAGACTTC

J gene: TRBJ2-7
D gene: TRBD1
V gene: TRBV28
clone size: -
CDR3 protein: CASSQDRAEDEQYF
CDR3 DNA: TGTGCCAGCAGCCAGGACAGGGCTGAGGACGAGCAGTACTTC

J gene: TRBJ2-3
D gene: TRBD2
V gene: TRBV18
clone size: -
CDR3 protein: CASSPLAGGTDTQYF
CDR3 DNA: TGTGCCAGCTCACCACTAGCGGGGGGCACAGATACGCAGTATTTT

J gene: TRBJ1-1
D gene: -
V gene: TRBV6-5
clone size: -
CDR3 protein: CASSKNGGNTEAFF
CDR3 DNA: TGTGCCAGCAGTAAAAATGGGGGGAACACTGAAGCTTTCTTT

J gene: TRBJ2-7
D gene: -
V gene: TRBV18
clone size: -
CDR3 protein: CASSPIGAFGEQYF
CDR3 DNA: TGTGCCAGCTCACCAATAGGGGCCTTCGGCGAGCAGTACTTC

J gene: TRBJ1-4
D gene: TRBD1
V gene: TRBV7-8
clone size: -
CDR3 protein: CASSFYPTTGVGTGVEKLFF
CDR3 DNA: TGTGCCAGCAGCTTTTACCCAACCACCGGCGTCGGGACAGGGGTTGAAAAACTGTTTTTT

J gene: TRBJ2-5
D gene: -
V gene: TRBV6-1
clone size: once
CDR3 protein: CASSVSDYQETQYF
CDR3 DNA: TGTGCCAGCAGTGTATCGGACTACCAAGAGACCCAGTACTTC

J gene: TRBJ1-5
D gene: -
V gene: TRBV27
clone size: -
CDR3 protein: CASSFNYNQPQHF
CDR3 DNA: TGTGCCAGCAGTTTCAATTACAATCAGCCCCAGCATTTT

J gene: TRBJ1-1
D gene: -
V gene: TRBV19
clone size: -
CDR3 protein: CASSLTTEAFF
CDR3 DNA: TGTGCCAGTAGTTTGACCACTGAAGCTTTCTTT

J gene: TRBJ1-2
D gene: -
V gene: TRBV10-3
clone size: few
CDR3 protein: CAISEPEGGYTF
CDR3 DNA: TGTGCCATCAGTGAACCCGAGGGTGGCTACACCTTC

J gene: TRBJ1-5
D gene: -
V gene: TRBV6-4
clone size: -
CDR3 protein: CASSRDGVSNQPQHF
CDR3 DNA: TGTGCCAGCAGCCGAGACGGAGTTAGCAATCAGCCCCAGCATTTT

J gene: TRBJ2-1
D gene: TRBD1
V gene: TRBV6-1
clone size: -
CDR3 protein: CASMSDRGRNNEQFF
CDR3 DNA: TGTGCCAGCATGTCGGACAGGGGGCGCAACAATGAGCAGTTCTTC

J gene: TRBJ2-5
D gene: -
V gene: TRBV7-2
clone size: -
CDR3 protein: CASSLATERKETQYF
CDR3 DNA: TGTGCCAGCAGCTTAGCCACGGAGAGGAAAGAGACCCAGTACTTC

J gene: TRBJ2-7
D gene: -
V gene: TRBV19
clone size: -
CDR3 protein: CASSIGGQLYEQYF
CDR3 DNA: TGTGCCAGTAGTATAGGTGGCCAACTTTACGAGCAGTACTTC

J gene: TRBJ1-1
D gene: -
V gene: TRBV7-3
clone size: -
CDR3 protein: CASSLMRDTEAFF
CDR3 DNA: TGTGCCAGCAGCTTAATGAGGGACACTGAAGCTTTCTTT

J gene: TRBJ2-2
D gene: -
V gene: TRBV7-2
clone size: once
CDR3 protein: CASSLEGAAGELFF
CDR3 DNA: TGTGCCAGCAGCTTAGAAGGGGCCGCCGGGGAGCTGTTTTTT

J gene: TRBJ2-7
D gene: -
V gene: TRBV27
clone size: -
CDR3 protein: CASSPMGHGEQYF
CDR3 DNA: TGTGCCAGCAGCCCTATGGGGCACGGGGAGCAGTACTTC

J gene: TRBJ2-1
D gene: -
V gene: TRBV7-3
clone size: -
CDR3 protein: CASSLTVQGGGEQFF
CDR3 DNA: TGTGCCAGCAGCTTAACGGTACAGGGAGGCGGTGAGCAGTTCTTC

J gene: TRBJ2-4
D gene: -
V gene: TRBV6-5
clone size: few
CDR3 protein: CASSYSGLAKNIQYF
CDR3 DNA: TGTGCCAGCAGTTACTCAGGTCTAGCCAAAAACATTCAGTACTTC

J gene: TRBJ2-7
D gene: -
V gene: TRBV5-5
clone size: -
CDR3 protein: CASSFFSYEQYF
CDR3 DNA: TGTGCCAGCAGCTTCTTCTCCTACGAGCAGTACTTC

J gene: TRBJ2-2
D gene: -
V gene: TRBV6-6
clone size: few
CDR3 protein: CASGERDSANTGELFF
CDR3 DNA: TGTGCCAGCGGAGAACGGGATTCCGCGAACACCGGGGAGCTGTTTTTT

J gene: TRBJ2-6
D gene: -
V gene: TRBV18
clone size: -
CDR3 protein: CASSPLRGANVLTF
CDR3 DNA: TGTGCCAGCTCACCTCTGAGGGGGGCCAACGTCCTGACTTTC

J gene: TRBJ1-6
D gene: TRBD1
V gene: TRBV4-1
clone size: few
CDR3 protein: CASSQVSGTGGRPNSPLHF
CDR3 DNA: TGCGCCAGCAGCCAAGTGTCCGGAACAGGGGGCCGACCTAATTCACCCCTCCACTTT

J gene: TRBJ1-4
D gene: -
V gene: TRBV6-1
clone size: -
CDR3 protein: CASSPATNEKLFF
CDR3 DNA: TGTGCCAGCAGTCCGGCAACTAATGAAAAACTGTTTTTT

J gene: TRBJ2-5
D gene: TRBD2
V gene: TRBV27
clone size: -
CDR3 protein: CASGPSGRNQETQYF
CDR3 DNA: TGTGCCAGCGGCCCTAGCGGGAGAAACCAAGAGACCCAGTACTTC

J gene: TRBJ2-5
D gene: TRBD2
V gene: TRBV7-6
clone size: -
CDR3 protein: CASSSGLAGGRRETQYF
CDR3 DNA: TGTGCCAGCAGCTCAGGACTAGCGGGAGGGAGGCGAGAGACCCAGTACTTC

J gene: TRBJ2-5
D gene: -
V gene: TRBV18
clone size: -
CDR3 protein: CASSPDRIQETQYF
CDR3 DNA: TGTGCCAGCTCACCTGACAGGATCCAAGAGACCCAGTACTTC

J gene: TRBJ1-5
D gene: -
V gene: TRBV27
clone size: -
CDR3 protein: CASSYRGISNQPQHF
CDR3 DNA: TGTGCCAGCAGTTATCGGGGTATTAGCAATCAGCCCCAGCATTTT